This T cell receptor (beta chain) was recorded in a study of blood T cell repertoires in COVID-19. In the study overall: Acute and convalescent COVID-19 samples came from the United States, Italy and Spain. The analysed material was cDNA or gDNA that came from T cells, B-cell-depleted T cells, or PBMCs.

Germline values: CDR1 SGHRS, CDR2 YFSETQ. The V and J ends lost 4 bases and 0 bases respectively, with 16 bases between them. The CDR3 has 16 residues. Participants were aged 18 to 89 years from roughly 25 US areas. Participants were placed into cohorts based on the clinical history they reported. Generated by immunoSEQ multiplex PCR, the TCRdb table keeps only in-frame clones and is missing some. The sample shows 150,000 to 170,000 clones, about 80% of them seen only once. The specimen was PBMCs or T cells enriched from blood (not recorded which). The chain combines TRBV5-1 with TRBJ1-1; maybe TRBD1 (5 bases). The TCR originated in a man over 45 who had recovered from COVID-19. CDR3 DNA sequence: TGCGCCAGCAGCATCGACAGAAATCGGGTGAACACTGAAGCTTTCTTT. It is translated as CASSIDRNRVNTEAFF.